The 19 T cell receptor beta chains reported below all come from one sample, sequenced in a study of CD8 T cells in Susac syndrome. Random hexamers served to reverse transcribe roughly 0.5 to 1 ug RNA. TCRdb reanalysed the immunoSEQ multiplex PCR reads using MiXCR and keeps one entry per CDR3 protein. The top ten hold approximately 0.21% of the sample, which has some 60,000 distinct CDR3 sequences, around 90% seen once. Sequencing input: CD8+ T cells from PBMCs. The receptors here all came from a human donor in good health.

The V and J genes are TRBV6-2 or TRBV6-3 and TRBJ1-1; the D gene is possibly TRBD1 (5 bases). The V gene's germline CDR1 is MNHEY and CDR2 SVGEGT. The CDR3 runs 14 residues. Trimming took off 7 bases at V and 4 bases at J, with 16 bases between the two ends. As DNA, the CDR3 is TGTGCCAGCACTTCTCAGGGATCGGTCACTGAAGCTTTCTTT. Its protein product is CASTSQGSVTEAFF.

A note on this clonotype: The junction and the germline gene differ at one end; a read error may be behind it. V gene TRBV12-3 or TRBV12-4 combines with J gene TRBJ2-1; D perhaps matches TRBD2 (5 bases). This CDR3 has 14 residues. Here the CDR3 reads CASSLGPGYNEQFF. The CDR3, as DNA: TGTGCCAGCAGTTTAGGCCCGGGGTACAACGAGCAGTTCTTC.

The chain carries TRBV5-4 and TRBJ2-7; 7 bases align to TRBD1. CDR3 size: 14 residues. Germline CDR1 and CDR2: SGHNT and YYREEE (reference sequence). The J segment lost 2 bases and the V segment lost 1 base, leaving 3 bases of the junction unmatched. This chain's CDR3 is CASSLSGGAYEQYF. CDR3 nucleotides: TGTGCCAGCAGCTTGTCAGGGGGAGCCTACGAGCAGTACTTC.

The genes are TRBV4-3 and TRBJ1-1; 8 bases are a match to TRBD1. Per the germline V gene, CDR1 is LGHNA and CDR2 is YSLEER. Unmatched junction bases numbered 6, after V lost 1 base and J lost 8 bases. The CDR3 loop spans 14 amino acids. The CDR3 DNA sequence: TGCGCCAGCAGCCAAGCCAGGGGGCCGCGAGAAGCTTTCTTT. This encodes CASSQARGPREAFF.

The chain has TRBV12-3 or TRBV12-4 and TRBJ2-1, with D possibly called TRBD1 or TRBD2 (6 bases each). V was pared by 2 bases and J by 6 bases, with 14 bases between. The CDR3 extends over 15 amino acids. CDR3 nucleotide sequence: TGTGCCAGCAGTTTACTGGGGGGCGTCCGCAATGAGCAGTTCTTC. Residues: CASSLLGGVRNEQFF.

The V and J genes are TRBV28 and TRBJ2-2; tentative D call: TRBD1 (6 bases). Per the germline V gene, CDR1 is MDHEN and CDR2 is SYDVKM. The CDR3 is 14 amino acids. V gave up 3 bases and J gave up 5 bases, with 10 bases separating them. CDR3 in DNA: TGTGCCAGCAGTTTGAGGGGGTTGACCGGGGAGCTGTTTTTT. Translated, it gives CASSLRGLTGELFF.

The chain employs TRBV4-2 and TRBJ2-5; the D gene is possibly TRBD2 (6 bases). The CDR3 runs 15 residues. Germline V gene data show CDR1 as LGHNA and CDR2 as YNFKEQ. Trimming cost V 0 bases and J 5 bases, with 13 bases left between them. CDR3 sequence: CASSQDRGSGETQYF. The CDR3, as DNA: TGTGCCAGCAGCCAAGATCGGGGTAGCGGTGAGACCCAGTACTTC.

The rearrangement joins TRBV6-5 to TRBJ2-7; TRBD2 agrees at 15 bases. Looked up from germline, CDR1 is MNHEY and CDR2 is SVGAGI. The CDR3 consists of 15 residues. V was pared by 6 bases and J by 4 bases, with 4 bases of the junction left unmatched. The CDR3 DNA reads as TGTGCCAGCAGCGGGACTAGCGGGGGGAATTACGAGCAGTACTTC. This encodes CASSGTSGGNYEQYF.

This chain links TRBV29-1 with TRBJ1-1, with D unresolved. The CDR3 is 14 amino acids. Trimming took 5 bases from V and 1 from J, leaving 14 bases between them. Per germline, CDR1 SQVTM and CDR2 ANQGSEA. This chain's CDR3 is CSVHLGRWNTEAFF. The DNA of the CDR3 is TGCAGCGTTCACCTCGGAAGATGGAACACTGAAGCTTTCTTT.

V is TRBV10-2 and J is TRBJ2-5; 10 bases agree with TRBD2. The CDR3 extends over 17 amino acids. V was clipped by 0 bases and J by 0 bases; unmatched bases: 4. Germline loops: CDR1 WSHSY, CDR2 SAAADI. CDR3 bases: TGCGCCAGCAGTGAGTCCCTAGCGGGGGCCTACCAAGAGACCCAGTACTTC. It translates to CASSESLAGAYQETQYF.

V usage is TRBV4-3 and J usage is TRBJ2-7, with TRBD2 identical over 9 bases. Losses at the gene ends were 0 bases for V and 3 bases for J; bases not matched to a gene: 9. The CDR3 extends over 17 amino acids. Germline V gene lookup returns CDR1 LGHNA and CDR2 YSLEER. The CDR3: CASSQDAPAGGLYEQYF. CDR3 DNA: TGCGCCAGCAGCCAAGACGCCCCAGCGGGGGGTCTCTACGAGCAGTACTTC.

The rearrangement joins TRBV11-3 to TRBJ2-1; perhaps TRBD2 as D (5 bases). Trimming removed 5 bases from V and 4 bases from J, with 15 bases in between. The CDR3 extends over 15 amino acids. Germline V lookup: CDR1 SGHNT, CDR2 YENEEA. For the CDR3, the DNA is TGTGCCAGCAGCACCGAACGGGGTGGATACAATGAGCAGTTCTTC. This encodes CASSTERGGYNEQFF.

This rearrangement joins TRBV15 to TRBJ1-1, with D perhaps TRBD1 (6 bases). The CDR3 spans 15 residues. Trimming took off 5 bases at V and 3 bases at J, with 16 bases between the two ends. Germline CDR1 and CDR2: LNHNV and YYDKDF (reference sequence). The CDR3 here is CATSDRDQGYTEAFF. CDR3 in DNA: TGTGCCACCAGCGATCGGGATCAGGGGTACACTGAAGCTTTCTTT.

This chain joins TRBV19 and TRBJ2-3; possibly TRBD2 for D (5 bases). The V end lost 10 bases, the J end lost 1 base, and 12 bases lay between the germline ends. Germline-derived CDR1 and CDR2 are LNHDA and SQIVND (reference sequence). The CDR3 totals 13 residues. For the CDR3, the DNA is TGTGCCACTAGCCTGGGAGGCACAGATACGCAGTATTTT. This encodes CATSLGGTDTQYF. Looking up the rest from reference TRBV19 and TRBJ2-3 gives the full variable domain: DGGITQSPKYLFRKEGQNVTLSCEQNLNHDAMYWYRQDPGQGLRLIYYSQIVNDFQKGDIAEGYSVSREKKESFPLTVTSAQKNPTAFYLCATSLGGTDTQYFGPGTRLTVL.

This sequence joins TRBV4-1 and TRBJ1-1, with D uncertain. The CDR3 sequence is 14 residues long. CDR1 is MGHRA and CDR2 is YSYEKL in the germline V gene. V was clipped by 2 bases and J by 3 bases, with 10 bases between them. The CDR3 region is CASSQIHSDTEAFF. DNA of the CDR3: TGCGCCAGCAGCCAAATCCATTCGGACACTGAAGCTTTCTTT.

The rearrangement joins TRBV7-3 to TRBJ1-6, with D unclear. The CDR3 has 15 amino acids. Trimming stripped 8 bases from V and 1 base from J, with 12 bases between. Germline V lookup: CDR1 SGHTA, CDR2 FQGTGA. The CDR3 nucleotides read TGTGCCAGCTCCTCGGAGGGATCCTATAATTCACCCCTCCACTTT. This encodes CASSSEGSYNSPLHF.

This clonotype was counted a single time. The chain combines TRBV4-1 with TRBJ2-7, with D unresolved. Trimming shortened V by 1 base and J by 3 bases, and 7 bases separated the two germline ends. The CDR3 loop spans 13 amino acids. Germline CDR1 reads MGHRA; CDR2 reads YSYEKL. The CDR3, as DNA: TGCGCCAGCAGCCAAGGGGCCAGCTACGAGCAGTACTTC. As protein: CASSQGASYEQYF.

The chain recombines TRBV20-1 with TRBJ2-7; D gene unclear. The CDR3 contains 14 residues. The V end was cut by 0 bases, the J end by 2 bases, with 11 bases between. Germline assignment: CDR1 DFQATT and CDR2 SNEGSKA (reference sequence). CDR3 DNA sequence: TGCAGTGCTAGAGATGACCAAGGCACCTACGAGCAGTACTTC. This sequence encodes CSARDDQGTYEQYF.

The chain links TRBV4-1 to TRBJ2-5; D gene unclear. This CDR3 contains 15 residues. The germline V gene has CDR1 MGHRA and CDR2 YSYEKL. Trimming cost V 0 bases and J 5 bases, with 13 bases left between them. The CDR3 reads CASSQDIGPEETQYF. The CDR3, as DNA: TGCGCCAGCAGCCAAGATATAGGACCGGAGGAGACCCAGTACTTC.